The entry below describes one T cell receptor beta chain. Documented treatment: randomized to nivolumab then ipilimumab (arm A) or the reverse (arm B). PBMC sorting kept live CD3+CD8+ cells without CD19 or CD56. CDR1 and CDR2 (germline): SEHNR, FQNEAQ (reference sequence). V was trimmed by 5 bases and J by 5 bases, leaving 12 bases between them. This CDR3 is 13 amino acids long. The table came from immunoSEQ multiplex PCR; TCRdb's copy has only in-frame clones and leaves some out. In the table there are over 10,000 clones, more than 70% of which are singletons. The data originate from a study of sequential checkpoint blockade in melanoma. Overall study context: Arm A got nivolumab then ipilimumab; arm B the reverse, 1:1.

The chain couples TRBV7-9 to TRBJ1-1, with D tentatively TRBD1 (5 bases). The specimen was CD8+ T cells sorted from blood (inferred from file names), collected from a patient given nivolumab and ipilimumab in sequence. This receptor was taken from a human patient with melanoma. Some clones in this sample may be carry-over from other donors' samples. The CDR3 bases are TGTGCCAGCAGCCACGGGGGGAGTACTGAAGCTTTCTTT. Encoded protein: CASSHGGSTEAFF. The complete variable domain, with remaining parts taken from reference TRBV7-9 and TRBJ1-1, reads DTGVSQNPRHKITKRGQNVTFRCDPISEHNRLYWYRQTLGQGPEFLTYFQNEAQLEKSRLLSDRFSAERPKGSFSTLEIQRTEQGDSAMYLCASSHGGSTEAFFGQGTRLTVV.